These T cell receptor beta chains were read from a single sample in a study of CD8 T cells in ankylosing spondylitis. Each CDR3 protein is one row after TCRdb ran MiXCR on the 5' RACE reads. This table has under 150,000 distinct CDR3 sequences, 11% appearing once. The sequenced sample was blood, either unsorted or a sorted T cell fraction (not recorded which). Source of these receptors: a female donor with ankylosing spondylitis or in good health (not recorded which). CDR3s include the opening cysteine and the closing phenylalanine or tryptophan. A D gene is named only where the DNA matches it firmly. The listing skips clone size in some rows; elsewhere it reads once, few, many or a size class.

d_gene: TRBD2; v_gene: TRBV5-1; abundance: many; j_gene: TRBJ2-1; CDR3aa: CASSLIAGGDNEQFF; CDR3nt: TGCGCCAGCAGCTTGATAGCGGGAGGGGACAATGAGCAGTTCTTC
d_gene: NA; v_gene: TRBV27; abundance: many; j_gene: TRBJ2-5; CDR3aa: CASSLAGQTQYF; CDR3nt: TGTGCCAGCAGTTTGGCAGGCCAGACCCAGTACTTC
d_gene: TRBD1; v_gene: TRBV18; abundance: many; j_gene: TRBJ1-2; CDR3aa: CASYTGTGLDYGYTF; CDR3nt: TGTGCCAGCTACACCGGGACAGGGTTGGACTATGGCTACACCTTC
d_gene: NA; v_gene: TRBV19; abundance: many; j_gene: TRBJ1-2; CDR3aa: CASQPGPQSAGTF; CDR3nt: TGTGCCAGTCAGCCGGGTCCCCAATCTGCCGGAACCTTC
d_gene: NA; v_gene: TRBV7-9; abundance: many; j_gene: TRBJ2-2; CDR3aa: CASSLVLVNTGELFF; CDR3nt: TGTGCCAGCAGCTTAGTTCTAGTGAACACCGGGGAGCTGTTTTTT
d_gene: TRBD2; v_gene: TRBV24-1; abundance: NA; j_gene: TRBJ2-2; CDR3aa: CATSDSGTSVTGGLFF; CDR3nt: TGTGCCACCAGTGATTCCGGGACTAGCGTCACCGGGGGGCTGTTTTTT
d_gene: NA; v_gene: TRBV5-1; abundance: many; j_gene: TRBJ1-2; CDR3aa: CASSLDSGKLGGYTF; CDR3nt: TGCGCCAGCAGCTTGGACAGCGGGAAGTTAGGTGGCTACACCTTC
d_gene: TRBD2; v_gene: TRBV6-5; abundance: many; j_gene: TRBJ2-1; CDR3aa: CASSFGVAGGYNEQFF; CDR3nt: TGTGCCAGCAGTTTTGGGGTAGCGGGGGGGTACAATGAGCAGTTCTTC
d_gene: TRBD1; v_gene: TRBV18; abundance: many; j_gene: TRBJ2-1; CDR3aa: CASSLGTDHNEQFF; CDR3nt: TGTGCCAGCTCGCTCGGGACAGATCACAATGAGCAGTTCTTC
d_gene: NA; v_gene: TRBV5-1; abundance: many; j_gene: TRBJ1-6; CDR3aa: CASSQTGGIYNSPLHF; CDR3nt: TGCGCCAGCAGCCAGACCGGGGGGATATATAATTCACCCCTCCACTTT
d_gene: NA; v_gene: TRBV4-2; abundance: many; j_gene: TRBJ2-3; CDR3aa: CASSQVGSDSATDTQYF; CDR3nt: TGTGCCAGCAGCCAAGTAGGTAGTGACTCAGCCACAGATACGCAGTATTTT
d_gene: NA; v_gene: TRBV28; abundance: many; j_gene: TRBJ2-7; CDR3aa: CASSPPDYEQYF; CDR3nt: TGTGCCAGCAGTCCTCCAGACTACGAGCAGTACTTC
d_gene: NA; v_gene: TRBV5-1; abundance: many; j_gene: TRBJ2-2; CDR3aa: CASSYGLENTGELFF; CDR3nt: TGCGCCAGCAGCTACGGACTTGAGAACACCGGGGAGCTGTTTTTT
d_gene: NA; v_gene: TRBV20-1; abundance: many; j_gene: TRBJ2-7; CDR3aa: CSAKATRRPPDRNEQYF; CDR3nt: TGCAGTGCTAAGGCAACGCGCCGTCCGCCCGACCGGAACGAGCAGTACTTC
d_gene: NA; v_gene: TRBV12-3/TRBV12-4; abundance: many; j_gene: TRBJ2-2; CDR3aa: CASTQGATWPGELFF; CDR3nt: TGTGCCAGCACCCAAGGAGCGACCTGGCCCGGGGAGCTGTTTTTT
d_gene: NA; v_gene: TRBV27; abundance: many; j_gene: TRBJ2-1; CDR3aa: CASSLYGRLAGGGNEQFF; CDR3nt: TGTGCCAGCAGTTTATACGGGAGGTTGGCAGGGGGCGGGAATGAGCAGTTCTTC
d_gene: TRBD1; v_gene: TRBV12-3/TRBV12-4; abundance: many; j_gene: TRBJ1-1; CDR3aa: CASSFGTGVISKAFF; CDR3nt: TGTGCCAGCAGTTTCGGGACAGGGGTTATCAGTAAAGCTTTCTTT
d_gene: TRBD1; v_gene: TRBV29-1; abundance: many; j_gene: TRBJ2-7; CDR3aa: CSVPRDRGSYEQYF; CDR3nt: TGCAGCGTACCCCGGGACAGGGGCTCCTACGAGCAGTACTTC
d_gene: TRBD1; v_gene: TRBV20-1; abundance: NA; j_gene: TRBJ1-1; CDR3aa: CSARHTTGRIAFF; CDR3nt: TGCAGTGCTAGACACACGACAGGGAGGATAGCTTTCTTT
d_gene: NA; v_gene: TRBV7-1; abundance: few; j_gene: TRBJ2-2; CDR3aa: CASSRDFLNTGELFF; CDR3nt: TGTGCCAGCAGCAGGGACTTCTTGAACACCGGGGAGCTGTTTTTT
d_gene: NA; v_gene: TRBV6-2/TRBV6-3; abundance: NA; j_gene: TRBJ1-1; CDR3aa: CASSPGQGFGTEAFF; CDR3nt: TGTGCCAGCAGCCCAGGGCAGGGGTTCGGCACTGAAGCTTTCTTT
d_gene: NA; v_gene: TRBV12-3/TRBV12-4; abundance: many; j_gene: TRBJ2-5; CDR3aa: CASSLSPKGETQYF; CDR3nt: TGTGCCAGCAGTTTAAGCCCAAAGGGGGAGACCCAGTACTTC
d_gene: NA; v_gene: TRBV7-7; abundance: many; j_gene: TRBJ2-1; CDR3aa: CASSLRVLDEQFF; CDR3nt: TGTGCCAGCAGCTTAAGGGTCTTGGATGAGCAGTTCTTC
d_gene: TRBD2; v_gene: TRBV7-2; abundance: NA; j_gene: TRBJ2-3; CDR3aa: CASSVQPGGDTQYF; CDR3nt: TGTGCCAGCAGCGTCCAACCGGGGGGAGATACGCAGTATTTT
d_gene: NA; v_gene: TRBV29-1; abundance: many; j_gene: TRBJ2-7; CDR3aa: CSVTIRDSPYEQYF; CDR3nt: TGCAGCGTTACCATCCGGGACTCTCCCTACGAGCAGTACTTC
d_gene: TRBD2; v_gene: TRBV27; abundance: many; j_gene: TRBJ2-7; CDR3aa: CASSSSGESYEQYF; CDR3nt: TGTGCCAGCAGTTCGAGCGGGGAATCCTACGAGCAGTACTTC
d_gene: TRBD1; v_gene: TRBV29-1; abundance: many; j_gene: TRBJ2-7; CDR3aa: CSVQQGPGTYEQYF; CDR3nt: TGCAGCGTTCAACAGGGGCCAGGGACCTACGAGCAGTACTTC
d_gene: TRBD2; v_gene: TRBV18; abundance: many; j_gene: TRBJ2-7; CDR3aa: CASSHQGLAGYYEQYF; CDR3nt: TGTGCCAGCTCACATCAAGGACTAGCGGGGTACTACGAGCAGTACTTC
d_gene: TRBD1; v_gene: TRBV5-1; abundance: many; j_gene: TRBJ2-5; CDR3aa: CASSLDGTVLETQYF; CDR3nt: TGCGCCAGCAGCTTGGATGGGACAGTCTTGGAGACCCAGTACTTC
d_gene: NA; v_gene: TRBV11-2; abundance: many; j_gene: TRBJ2-1; CDR3aa: CASTSSGPLGGYNEQFF; CDR3nt: TGTGCCAGCACTTCCTCAGGGCCCCTTGGCGGCTACAATGAGCAGTTCTTC
d_gene: NA; v_gene: TRBV2; abundance: many; j_gene: TRBJ2-1; CDR3aa: CASSGRGLLAQFF; CDR3nt: TGTGCCAGCAGTGGGCGGGGCCTTTTGGCGCAGTTCTTC
d_gene: TRBD1; v_gene: TRBV20-1; abundance: many; j_gene: TRBJ1-1; CDR3aa: CSARTGMPEAFF; CDR3nt: TGCAGTGCTAGGACAGGGATGCCTGAAGCTTTCTTT
d_gene: TRBD1; v_gene: TRBV29-1; abundance: many; j_gene: TRBJ1-1; CDR3aa: CSVGDRVAFF; CDR3nt: TGCAGCGTTGGGGACAGGGTTGCTTTCTTT
d_gene: NA; v_gene: TRBV5-1; abundance: many; j_gene: TRBJ2-5; CDR3aa: CASSLVDSQETQYF; CDR3nt: TGCGCCAGCAGCTTGGTGGACAGCCAAGAGACCCAGTACTTC
d_gene: NA; v_gene: TRBV20-1; abundance: many; j_gene: TRBJ1-1; CDR3aa: CSAMVRGTEAFF; CDR3nt: TGCAGTGCTATGGTCCGGGGCACTGAAGCTTTCTTT
d_gene: TRBD1; v_gene: TRBV5-1; abundance: many; j_gene: TRBJ1-3; CDR3aa: CASSERQGDSGNTIYF; CDR3nt: TGCGCCAGCAGCGAAAGACAGGGGGACTCTGGAAACACCATATATTTT
d_gene: NA; v_gene: TRBV12-3/TRBV12-4; abundance: few; j_gene: TRBJ2-5; CDR3aa: CASGGGQGNFVTQYF; CDR3nt: TGTGCCAGCGGGGGCGGGCAGGGAAATTTTGTGACCCAGTACTTC
d_gene: NA; v_gene: TRBV11-2; abundance: many; j_gene: TRBJ2-3; CDR3aa: CASSSGFRADTQYF; CDR3nt: TGTGCCAGCAGCTCAGGGTTCAGGGCAGATACGCAGTATTTT
d_gene: TRBD1; v_gene: TRBV7-3; abundance: once; j_gene: TRBJ1-1; CDR3aa: CASSLDGQGAEAFF; CDR3nt: TGTGCCAGCAGCTTAGACGGACAGGGGGCTGAAGCTTTCTTT
d_gene: NA; v_gene: TRBV12-3/TRBV12-4; abundance: many; j_gene: TRBJ2-6; CDR3aa: CASSSIWDGSGANVLTF; CDR3nt: TGTGCCAGCAGTTCCATTTGGGACGGCTCTGGGGCCAACGTCCTGACTTTC